These T cell receptor beta chains were read from a single sample in a study of a mutant IDH1 vaccine in newly diagnosed glioma. For these receptors, no antigen is known. Sequencing was performed with immunoSEQ multiplex PCR; in TCRdb, only in-frame clones are kept and a portion is missing. The table records about 120,000 clones, roughly 90% of them present only once. The sample consisted of PBMCs, taken from a glioma patient whose treatment included an IDH1 peptide vaccine. These receptors originate from a woman in her 50s with glioma. CDR3s include the opening cysteine and the closing phenylalanine or tryptophan. Each record gives: D gene, V gene, J gene, clone size, CDR3 DNA, CDR3 protein. The D gene is left open where the match is weak. The size of a clone is reported for some rows only, either as once, few or many, or as a class for expanded clones.

D gene: .; V gene: TRBV7-9; J gene: TRBJ2-1; clone size: .; CDR3 DNA: TGTGCCAGTAAGCTCGCCCTTTTATCCAATGAGCAGTTCTTC; CDR3 protein: CASKLALLSNEQFF
D gene: .; V gene: TRBV29-1; J gene: TRBJ1-1; clone size: once; CDR3 DNA: TGCAGCGTTGAAGGGGTCGGGGGGTGGACTGAAGCTTTCTTT; CDR3 protein: CSVEGVGGWTEAFF
D gene: .; V gene: TRBV9; J gene: TRBJ2-3; clone size: .; CDR3 DNA: TGTGCCAGCAGCGTAGACGGGAGACCAGATACGCAGTATTTT; CDR3 protein: CASSVDGRPDTQYF
D gene: .; V gene: TRBV6-5; J gene: TRBJ1-1; clone size: .; CDR3 DNA: TGTGCCAGCAGTTACGAGAACCGAAGGAACACTGAAGCTTTCTTT; CDR3 protein: CASSYENRRNTEAFF
D gene: TRBD1; V gene: TRBV6-5; J gene: TRBJ1-3; clone size: .; CDR3 DNA: TGTGCCAGCAGCTTGACAGGGGGCGAAAACACCATATATTTT; CDR3 protein: CASSLTGGENTIYF
D gene: .; V gene: TRBV25-1; J gene: TRBJ1-6; clone size: .; CDR3 DNA: TGTGCCAGCAGTGAAGCGGAAGGGGTCTCCTATAATTCACCCCTCCACTTT; CDR3 protein: CASSEAEGVSYNSPLHF
D gene: .; V gene: TRBV2; J gene: TRBJ1-2; clone size: .; CDR3 DNA: TGTGCCAGCAGCTCTATAAGACAGCCAAACTATGGCTACACCTTC; CDR3 protein: CASSSIRQPNYGYTF
D gene: TRBD1; V gene: TRBV28; J gene: TRBJ1-6; clone size: .; CDR3 DNA: TGTGCCAGCAGTTTCTTAACAGGGGCTGATTCACCCCTCCACTTT; CDR3 protein: CASSFLTGADSPLHF
D gene: TRBD1; V gene: TRBV7-6; J gene: TRBJ1-5; clone size: .; CDR3 DNA: TGTGCCAGCAGCTCCAGACAGGGGGACCAGCCCCAGCATTTT; CDR3 protein: CASSSRQGDQPQHF
D gene: .; V gene: TRBV5-6; J gene: TRBJ2-1; clone size: .; CDR3 DNA: TGTGCCAGCAGCTTGGGCGGCAGGGGAAATGAGCAGTTCTTC; CDR3 protein: CASSLGGRGNEQFF
D gene: TRBD1; V gene: TRBV7-9; J gene: TRBJ1-4; clone size: .; CDR3 DNA: TGTGCCAGCAGCGAGGACAGGGCTGTGGAAAAACTGTTTTTT; CDR3 protein: CASSEDRAVEKLFF
D gene: .; V gene: TRBV5-5; J gene: TRBJ2-1; clone size: .; CDR3 DNA: TGTGCCAGCAGCTTTAGTAGCTCCTACAATGAGCAGTTCTTC; CDR3 protein: CASSFSSSYNEQFF
D gene: .; V gene: TRBV7-9; J gene: TRBJ2-2; clone size: .; CDR3 DNA: TGTGCCAGCAGCTTGTTGCGGGACGGGGAGCTGTTTTTT; CDR3 protein: CASSLLRDGELFF
D gene: TRBD1; V gene: TRBV7-3; J gene: TRBJ2-1; clone size: once; CDR3 DNA: TGTGCCAGCAGCTGGGACAGGGGCGAATACAATGAGCAGTTCTTC; CDR3 protein: CASSWDRGEYNEQFF
D gene: .; V gene: TRBV6-5; J gene: TRBJ2-7; clone size: .; CDR3 DNA: TGTGCCAGCAGTTACTCACGACCGTCCTACGAGCAGTACTTC; CDR3 protein: CASSYSRPSYEQYF
D gene: .; V gene: TRBV27; J gene: TRBJ2-3; clone size: .; CDR3 DNA: TGTGCCAGCAGTTCCGGATGGAGCACAGATACGCAGTATTTT; CDR3 protein: CASSSGWSTDTQYF
D gene: TRBD2; V gene: TRBV5-1; J gene: TRBJ2-1; clone size: .; CDR3 DNA: TGCGCCAGCAGCTTGCCTGGACTAGCGAGTAGGAATGAGCAGTTCTTC; CDR3 protein: CASSLPGLASRNEQFF
D gene: .; V gene: TRBV2; J gene: TRBJ2-7; clone size: .; CDR3 DNA: TGTGCCAGCCTCAACAGGGTCCCCGGCGACGAGCAGTACTTC; CDR3 protein: CASLNRVPGDEQYF
D gene: .; V gene: TRBV30; J gene: TRBJ2-7; clone size: .; CDR3 DNA: TGTGCCTGGGGTATGCAGGCCCACGAGCAGTACTTC; CDR3 protein: CAWGMQAHEQYF
D gene: .; V gene: TRBV28; J gene: TRBJ1-6; clone size: .; CDR3 DNA: TGTGCCAGCAGTTTGAAATCACCCCTCCACTTT; CDR3 protein: CASSLKSPLHF